Each of the 6 T cell receptor beta chains below was sequenced from the same sample in a study of immune cell composition in non-small cell lung cancer. Libraries were prepared by immunoSEQ multiplex PCR; TCRdb keeps only in-frame clonotypes and omits some of them. The data contain 1,100 or so clones, 60% to 75% of them seen just once; the ten biggest clones take up around 15%. The normal lung sample lay at least 3 cm, and maximally far, from the tumour. Material for sequencing was non-adjacent lung tissue. These receptors came from a human donor with non-small cell lung cancer.

By proportion, this clone is hyperexpanded (1% or more). This sequence joins TRBV9 and TRBJ1-2, with TRBD1 identical over 7 bases. With V trimmed by 3 bases and J by 2 bases, 4 bases remained unmatched. The CDR3 is 14 amino acids. CDR1 and CDR2 (germline): SGDLS, YYNGEE. CDR3 residues: CASSAPTGNYGYTF. The CDR3 DNA sequence: TGTGCCAGCAGCGCTCCGACAGGGAACTATGGCTACACCTTC.

This clone is judged large. The chain is built from TRBV7-6 and TRBJ1-2; 9 nucleotides line up with TRBD1. Germline V gene data show CDR1 as SGHVS and CDR2 as FNYEAQ. The V gene end was trimmed by 4 bases and the J gene end by 4 bases; junction bases not matched to a gene: 4. This CDR3 spans 14 amino acids. CDR3 sequence reads: CASSSGQGIYGYTF. Written as DNA, the CDR3 is TGTGCCAGCAGCTCGGGACAGGGAATCTATGGCTACACCTTC.

The chain has TRBV7-9 and TRBJ1-2; D ambiguous. V gave up 5 bases and J gave up 5 bases, with 9 bases separating them. This CDR3 contains 12 residues. Germline CDR1 reads SEHNR; CDR2 reads FQNEAQ (reference sequence). CDR3 sequence reads: CASSLVEYGYTF. The CDR3 DNA reads TGTGCCAGCAGCCTAGTTGAGTATGGCTACACCTTC.

The V and J genes are TRBV5-5 and TRBJ1-2; D not resolved. This CDR3 has 14 amino acids. Between the trimmed V and J ends, which lost 1 base and 4 bases, there was a span of 11 bases. Germline-derived CDR1 and CDR2 are SGHKS and YYEKEE (reference sequence). The CDR3 sequence is CASSLRPAGYGYTF. CDR3 in DNA: TGTGCCAGCAGCTTGAGGCCGGCGGGCTATGGCTACACCTTC.

The rearrangement uses TRBV16 and TRBJ1-2; TRBD1 agrees at 10 bases. Germline-derived CDR1 and CDR2 are KGHSY and FQNENV. J was trimmed by 7 bases and V by 3 bases; bases with no gene match: 17. CDR3 size: 18 residues. The chain's CDR3 is CASSHETGGLYQGRGYTF. CDR3 in DNA: TGTGCCAGCAGCCACGAGACAGGGGGCCTATACCAAGGACGTGGCTACACCTTC.

The J gene is TRBJ2-2, the V gene TRBV27; no definite D call. This CDR3 has 13 residues. Germline V gene lookup returns CDR1 MNHEY and CDR2 SMNVEV (reference sequence). The V end was cut by 5 bases, the J end by 1 base, with 5 bases between. CDR3 region: CASSLLNTGELFF. Written as DNA, the CDR3 is TGTGCCAGCAGTCTCTTGAACACCGGGGAGCTGTTTTTT.